This is a list of T cell receptor beta chains from one sample in a study of OX40 agonist ivuxolimab in advanced cancers. TCRdb's table, derived via immunoSEQ multiplex PCR, lists solely in-frame clones and lacks some. The sample shows some 16,000 clones, about 80% of them seen only once. The sample here was CD4+ or CD8+ T cells sorted from blood, taken in a trial of the OX40 agonist ivuxolimab. These receptor sequences come from an adult with an advanced solid tumor such as melanoma, head and neck, liver or kidney cancer. The CDR3 runs from the conserved cysteine through the conserved F or W. D genes are given only for firm matches. Clone size is stated in some rows and not others, as once, few, many or a class when expanded.

.,TRBD1,TRBV5-1,TRBJ1-4,TGCGCCAGCAGCCCACGACAGGGTAGGGAAAAACTGTTTTTT,CASSPRQGREKLFF
few,TRBD1,TRBV4-2,TRBJ2-7,TGTGCCAGCAGCTCAGAAGGGACAGAGGCTATGTACGAGCAGTACTTC,CASSSEGTEAMYEQYF
.,TRBD2,TRBV9,TRBJ2-2,TGTGCCAGCAGCGCGGGACGGCTAGCGGGAGTCACCGGGGAGCTGTTTTTT,CASSAGRLAGVTGELFF
.,.,TRBV4-2,TRBJ1-3,TGTGCCAGCAGCCAAGATCCCGGCTCTGGAAACACCATATATTTT,CASSQDPGSGNTIYF
once,.,TRBV6-5,TRBJ2-1,TGTGCCAGCAGTTACTCCCTTTGGGCGCCAAACAATGAGCAGTTCTTC,CASSYSLWAPNNEQFF
.,TRBD2,TRBV18,TRBJ2-5,TGTGCCAGCTCCCTGAAAGGGGGCCCGGGACTAGCGGGCCAAGAGACCCAGTACTTC,CASSLKGGPGLAGQETQYF
.,.,TRBV27,TRBJ2-5,TGTGCCAGCAGGTCAGAGTTAGAAGAGACCCAGTACTTC,CASRSELEETQYF
.,.,TRBV7-2,TRBJ2-4,TGTGCCAGCAGCGGAAGGGGGAAAAACGGGCCCGACATTCAGTACTTC,CASSGRGKNGPDIQYF
few,TRBD2,TRBV19,TRBJ2-2,TGTGCCAGTATCGGGACTAGCGGGAGGATCGGGGAGCTGTTTTTT,CASIGTSGRIGELFF
few,.,TRBV15,TRBJ1-1,TGTGCCACCAGCAGAGAAAACACTGAAGCTTTCTTT,CATSRENTEAFF
once,TRBD1,TRBV5-1,TRBJ2-1,TGCGCCAGCAGCTCCGGACAGGGTTACAATGAGCAGTTCTTC,CASSSGQGYNEQFF
.,TRBD1,TRBV11-2,TRBJ2-7,TGTGCCAGCAGCCCCGGGACAGGGGCAATTGGGGAGCAGTACTTC,CASSPGTGAIGEQYF